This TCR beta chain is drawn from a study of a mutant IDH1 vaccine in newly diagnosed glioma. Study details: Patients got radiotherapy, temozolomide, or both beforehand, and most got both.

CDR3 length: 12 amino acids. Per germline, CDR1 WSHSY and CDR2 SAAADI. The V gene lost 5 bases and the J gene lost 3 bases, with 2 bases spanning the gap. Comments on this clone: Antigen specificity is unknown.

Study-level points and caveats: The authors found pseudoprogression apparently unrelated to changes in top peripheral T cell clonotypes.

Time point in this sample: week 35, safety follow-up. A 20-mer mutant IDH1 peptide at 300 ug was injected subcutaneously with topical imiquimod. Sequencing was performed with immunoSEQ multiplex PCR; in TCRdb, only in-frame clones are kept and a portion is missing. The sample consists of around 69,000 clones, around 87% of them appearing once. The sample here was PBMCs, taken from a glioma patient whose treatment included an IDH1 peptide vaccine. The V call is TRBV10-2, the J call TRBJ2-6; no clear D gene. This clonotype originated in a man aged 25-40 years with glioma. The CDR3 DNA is TGCGCCAGCAGTTTTGGGGCCAACGTCCTGACTTTC. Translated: CASSFGANVLTF.